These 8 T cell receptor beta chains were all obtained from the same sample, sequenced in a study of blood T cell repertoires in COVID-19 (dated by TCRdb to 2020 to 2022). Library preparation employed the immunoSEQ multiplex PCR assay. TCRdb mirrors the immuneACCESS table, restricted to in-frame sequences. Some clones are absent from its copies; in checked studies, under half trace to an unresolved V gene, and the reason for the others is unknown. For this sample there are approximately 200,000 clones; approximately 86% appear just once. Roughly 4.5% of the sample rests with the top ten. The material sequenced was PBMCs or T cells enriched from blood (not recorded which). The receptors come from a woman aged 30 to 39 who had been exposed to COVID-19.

CDR3 sequence reads: CASSERRLQETQYF. The CDR3 DNA is TGTGCCAGCAGTGAAAGGAGACTTCAAGAGACCCAGTACTTC. J is TRBJ2-5 and V is TRBV2; no definite D call. Germline V gene data show CDR1 as SNHLY and CDR2 as FYNNEI. The CDR3 runs 14 residues. Deletions cut 2 bases from V and 2 bases from J, with 9 bases between.

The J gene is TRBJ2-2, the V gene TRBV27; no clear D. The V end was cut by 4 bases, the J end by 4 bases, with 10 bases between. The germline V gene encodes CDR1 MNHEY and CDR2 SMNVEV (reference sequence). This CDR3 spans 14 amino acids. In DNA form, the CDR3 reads TGTGCCAGCAGTTACAGCTCCTTCACCGGGGAGCTGTTTTTT. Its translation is CASSYSSFTGELFF.

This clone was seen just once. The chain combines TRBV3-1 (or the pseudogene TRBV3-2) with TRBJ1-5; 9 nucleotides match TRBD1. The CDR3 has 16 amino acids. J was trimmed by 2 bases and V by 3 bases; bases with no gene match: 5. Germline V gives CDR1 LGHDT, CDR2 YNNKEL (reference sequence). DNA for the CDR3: TGTGCCAGCAGCCAGACAGGGGGGTCGGGCAATCAGCCCCAGCATTTT. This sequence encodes CASSQTGGSGNQPQHF.

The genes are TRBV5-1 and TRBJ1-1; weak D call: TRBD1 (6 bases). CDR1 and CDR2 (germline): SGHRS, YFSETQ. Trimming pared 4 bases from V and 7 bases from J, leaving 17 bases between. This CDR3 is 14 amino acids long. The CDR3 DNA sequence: TGCGCCAGCAGCCAAGACACAGGGAGACATGAAGCTTTCTTT. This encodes CASSQDTGRHEAFF.

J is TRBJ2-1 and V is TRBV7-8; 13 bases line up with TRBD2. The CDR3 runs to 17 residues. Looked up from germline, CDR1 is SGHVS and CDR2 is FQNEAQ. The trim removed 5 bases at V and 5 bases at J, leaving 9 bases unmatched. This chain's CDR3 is CASSPRLAGGLNNEQFF. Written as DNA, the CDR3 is TGTGCCAGCAGCCCGCGACTAGCGGGGGGCTTAAACAATGAGCAGTTCTTC.

CDR3 region: CASSSGPYGGYSYNSPLHF. CDR3 in DNA: TGTGCCAGCAGTTCCGGGCCCTACGGAGGATACTCCTATAATTCACCCCTCCACTTT. The rearrangement uses TRBV13 and TRBJ1-6; D gene ambiguous. The V gene lost 6 bases and the J gene lost 0 bases, with 21 bases spanning the gap. Per germline, CDR1 PRHDT and CDR2 FYEKMQ (reference sequence). This CDR3 has 19 amino acids.

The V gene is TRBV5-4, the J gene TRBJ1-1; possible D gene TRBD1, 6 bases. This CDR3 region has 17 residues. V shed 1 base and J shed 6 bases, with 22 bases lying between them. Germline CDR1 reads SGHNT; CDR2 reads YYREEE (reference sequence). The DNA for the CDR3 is TGTGCCAGCAGCTTGAGTTCGACAGGATGGTTTCTTGCTGAAGCTTTCTTT. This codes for CASSLSSTGWFLAEAFF.

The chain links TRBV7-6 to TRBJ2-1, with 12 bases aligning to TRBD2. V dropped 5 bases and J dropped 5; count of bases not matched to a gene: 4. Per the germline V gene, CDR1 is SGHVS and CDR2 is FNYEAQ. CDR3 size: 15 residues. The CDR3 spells CASSTRTSGDNEQFF. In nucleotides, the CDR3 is TGTGCCAGCAGCACTCGGACTAGCGGGGACAATGAGCAGTTCTTC. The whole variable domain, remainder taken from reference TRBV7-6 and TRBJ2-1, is GAGVSQSPRYKVTKRGQDVALRCDPISGHVSLYWYRQALGQGPEFLTYFNYEAQQDKSGLPNDRFSAERPEGSISTLTIQRTEQRDSAMYRCASSTRTSGDNEQFFGPGTRLTVL.